The 21 T cell receptor beta chains reported below all come from one sample, sequenced in a study of sequential checkpoint blockade in melanoma. Generated by immunoSEQ multiplex PCR, the TCRdb table keeps only in-frame clones and is missing some. The table has under 50,000 clones, around nine tenths seen once. Treatment defined: randomized to nivolumab then ipilimumab (arm A) or the reverse (arm B). The sample in question was CD8+ T cells sorted from blood (inferred from file names), obtained from a patient given nivolumab and ipilimumab in sequence. The origin of the receptors is a human donor with melanoma.

The chain has TRBV7-8 and TRBJ2-7; D gene ambiguous. The germline V gene encodes CDR1 SGHVS and CDR2 FQNEAQ. The CDR3 contains 12 residues. V was shortened by 5 bases and J by 6 bases, with 11 bases between the two germline ends. CDR3 coding DNA: TGTGCCAGCAGCCGCCCAAATAGCGAGCAGTACTTC. Its protein is CASSRPNSEQYF.

The DNA of the CDR3 is TGTGCCAGCAGTTACTATGGGGGGGCAAGTTCCTACGAGCAGTACTTC. Amino acid sequence: CASSYYGGASSYEQYF. The gene calls are TRBV6-5 and TRBJ2-7; tentatively, D is TRBD2 (7 bases). CDR1 and CDR2 (germline): MNHEY, SVGAGI. There are 16 residues in the CDR3. V was clipped by 1 base and J by 1 base, with 14 bases between them.

V usage is TRBV4-1 and J usage is TRBJ2-2, with a tentative D call TRBD1 (6 bases). Germline CDR1 is MGHRA and CDR2 is YSYEKL. The CDR3 has 16 residues. Trimming shortened V by 1 base and J by 4 bases, and 13 bases separated the two germline ends. The CDR3 reads CASSQALAGATGELFF. The CDR3 nucleotides read TGCGCCAGCAGCCAAGCGCTGGCAGGGGCCACCGGGGAGCTGTTTTTT.

This chain connects TRBV5-1 to TRBJ2-1; TRBD2 matches 12 bases. Germline V gene data show CDR1 as SGHRS and CDR2 as YFSETQ. Losses at the gene ends were 1 base for V and 3 bases for J; bases not matched to a gene: 14. CDR3 size: 20 residues. The CDR3 loop is CASSLRLAGGPSGNYNEQFF. The CDR3 nucleotides are TGCGCCAGCAGCTTGAGGCTAGCGGGAGGGCCCTCCGGGAACTACAATGAGCAGTTCTTC.

The chain employs TRBV10-3 and TRBJ2-5, with 15 nucleotides matching TRBD2. Germline lookup yields CDR1 ENHRY and CDR2 SYGVKD. The CDR3 extends over 17 amino acids. V lost 10 bases and J lost 1; bases outside the gene matches: 10. The CDR3 spells CATGLAGGPQIQETQYF. CDR3 bases: TGTGCCACCGGACTAGCGGGAGGGCCACAGATCCAAGAGACCCAGTACTTC.

This chain uses TRBV7-9 with TRBJ2-1; D ambiguous. Germline V lookup: CDR1 SEHNR, CDR2 FQNEAQ (reference sequence). The CDR3 consists of 14 residues. V lost 1 base, J lost 3 bases, and 7 bases lay in between. Here the CDR3 DNA reads TGTGCCAGCAGCTTAGAAATTAGCTACAATGAGCAGTTCTTC. This translates into CASSLEISYNEQFF.

The V call is TRBV5-8, the J call TRBJ2-7, with 11 positions matching TRBD2. This CDR3 spans 15 amino acids. V was pared by 1 base and J by 3 bases, with 3 bases of the junction left unmatched. Germline lookup yields CDR1 SGHTS and CDR2 YDEGEE. CDR3 sequence: CASSLKTSGNYEQYV. The CDR3 DNA follows: TGTGCCAGCAGCTTGAAGACTAGCGGGAACTACGAGCAGTACGTC.

The chain carries TRBV27 and TRBJ2-7; D remains unclear. CDR1 is MNHEY and CDR2 is SMNVEV in the germline V gene (reference sequence). V shed 5 bases and J shed 5 bases, with 13 bases lying between them. The CDR3 is made up of 13 amino acids. The CDR3 region has the DNA TGTGCCAGCAGTCCGCCCGGGTGGAACGAGCAGTACTTC. Protein sequence: CASSPPGWNEQYF.

The rearrangement links TRBV10-3 to TRBJ1-2; 10 bases are a match to TRBD1. The CDR3 covers 16 residues. Germline V gives CDR1 ENHRY, CDR2 SYGVKD. V gave up 4 bases and J gave up 6 bases; unmatched junction bases: 11. DNA for the CDR3: TGTGCCATCAGTGCCGCCGGGACAGGGGATTACAATGGCTACACCTTC. Its protein is CAISAAGTGDYNGYTF.

This sequence joins TRBV9 and TRBJ2-7; possible D gene TRBD2, 6 bases. Germline CDR1 SGDLS, CDR2 YYNGEE. The CDR3 loop spans 13 amino acids. The V end was cut by 4 bases, the J end by 6 bases, with 14 bases between. The CDR3 coding sequence is TGTGCCAGCAGCCCCGGAGGGGAAGGCGAGCAGTACTTC. It yields the protein CASSPGGEGEQYF. The entire variable domain, with the rest obtained from reference TRBV9 and TRBJ2-7, is as follows: DSGVTQTPKHLITATGQRVTLRCSPRSGDLSVYWYQQSLDQGLQFLIQYYNGEERAKGNILERFSAQQFPDLHSELNLSSLELGDSALYFCASSPGGEGEQYFGPGTRLTVT.

V and J are TRBV5-1 and TRBJ2-7; 9 bases map to TRBD1. The trim removed 5 bases at V and 2 bases at J, leaving 5 bases unmatched. The germline V gene encodes CDR1 SGHRS and CDR2 YFSETQ. The CDR3 consists of 14 residues. CDR3 in amino acids: CASRTHRGPYEQYF. CDR3 nucleotide sequence: TGCGCCAGCAGGACCCACAGGGGGCCCTACGAGCAGTACTTC.

CDR3 protein: CASSIGGSPSYEQYF. The CDR3 region has the DNA TGTGCCAGTAGTATTGGGGGGAGTCCCTCCTACGAGCAGTACTTC. This chain joins TRBV19 and TRBJ2-7, with TRBD2 as a possible D gene (6 bases). The CDR3 extends over 15 amino acids. Germline CDR1 reads LNHDA; CDR2 reads SQIVND (reference sequence). Trimming took off 3 bases at V and 0 bases at J, with 12 bases between the two ends.

The CDR3 nucleotides read TGCGCCAGCAGCTTGCTTGCGGGAGGGGCCGGGGAGCTGTTTTTT. This codes for CASSLLAGGAGELFF. The chain links TRBV5-1 to TRBJ2-2; 9 bases are a match to TRBD2. The CDR3 length is 15 residues. V lost 1 base and J lost 6; bases outside the gene matches: 4. Germline V gene lookup returns CDR1 SGHRS and CDR2 YFSETQ.

The chain recombines TRBV18 with TRBJ2-7, with a weak D call TRBD1 (6 bases). The CDR3 runs to 15 residues. The germline V gene has CDR1 KGHSH and CDR2 LQKENI. V lost 0 bases, J lost 5 bases, and 14 bases lay in between. CDR3 sequence: CASSPPPGQMDEQYF. The CDR3 DNA is TGTGCCAGCTCACCACCCCCGGGACAAATGGACGAGCAGTACTTC.

This rearrangement joins TRBV6-1 to TRBJ1-5; D uncertain. CDR3 length: 15 residues. In germline, CDR1 is MNHNS, CDR2 SASEGT. The germline V and J ends were trimmed by 3 bases and 2 bases, with 11 bases remaining between them. CDR3 in DNA: TGTGCCAGCAGTGACGAAGGCGGTGGCAATCAGCCCCAGCATTTT. This codes for CASSDEGGGNQPQHF.

The chain recombines TRBV25-1 with TRBJ2-7; TRBD1 is a possible D gene (6 bases). Trimming cost V 4 bases and J 1 base, with 14 bases left between them. Germline V gene sequence: CDR1 MGHDK, CDR2 SYGVNS. The CDR3 extends over 15 amino acids. CDR3 sequence reads: CASSVVRGSSYEQYF. The CDR3 nucleotides are TGTGCCAGCAGTGTCGTCAGGGGCTCTTCCTACGAGCAGTACTTC.

J is TRBJ2-2 and V is TRBV19; 7 nucleotides match TRBD2. CDR1 and CDR2 from the germline V gene are LNHDA and SQIVND (reference sequence). The CDR3 spans 11 residues. V lost 10 bases, J lost 7 bases, and 3 bases stayed unmatched. CDR3 DNA sequence: TGTGCCACCACGGGAGGCGGGGAGCTGTTTTTT. This encodes CATTGGGELFF.

The genes are TRBV7-9 and TRBJ2-5, with 8 bases identical to TRBD2. J lost 1 base, V lost 5 bases, and 18 bases had no gene match. The germline V gene encodes CDR1 SEHNR and CDR2 FQNEAQ (reference sequence). This CDR3 has 19 residues. CDR3 nucleotide sequence: TGTGCCAGCAGCCCCCGGGGAACTAGCGGTCCCTGGGCCCAAGAGACCCAGTACTTC. Residues: CASSPRGTSGPWAQETQYF.

The J gene is TRBJ1-2, the V gene TRBV5-8; D is unclear. Trimming stripped 0 bases from V and 2 bases from J, with 8 bases between. This CDR3 has 14 amino acids. The germline V gene encodes CDR1 SGHTS and CDR2 YDEGEE. The CDR3 DNA reads as TGTGCCAGCAGCTTGGAGACACTGAACTATGGCTACACCTTC. It encodes CASSLETLNYGYTF.

This chain uses TRBV4-1 with TRBJ2-3; D not resolved. Between the trimmed V and J ends, which lost 0 bases and 3 bases, there was a span of 10 bases. Germline V CDR1 and CDR2: MGHRA, YSYEKL. The CDR3 extends over 15 amino acids. The CDR3, as DNA: TGCGCCAGCAGCCAAGAGCCATCTAGGACAGATACGCAGTATTTT. This sequence encodes CASSQEPSRTDTQYF.

This clone was counted between two and nine times. This chain links TRBV6-6 with TRBJ2-7, with a tentative D call TRBD1 (5 bases). From germline, CDR1 is MNHNY and CDR2 SVGAGI (reference sequence). This CDR3 has 13 residues. V dropped 2 bases and J dropped 4 bases, with 9 bases sitting between them. CDR3: CASSYVDRYEQYF. The CDR3 DNA reads TGTGCCAGCAGTTACGTCGACAGATACGAGCAGTACTTC.